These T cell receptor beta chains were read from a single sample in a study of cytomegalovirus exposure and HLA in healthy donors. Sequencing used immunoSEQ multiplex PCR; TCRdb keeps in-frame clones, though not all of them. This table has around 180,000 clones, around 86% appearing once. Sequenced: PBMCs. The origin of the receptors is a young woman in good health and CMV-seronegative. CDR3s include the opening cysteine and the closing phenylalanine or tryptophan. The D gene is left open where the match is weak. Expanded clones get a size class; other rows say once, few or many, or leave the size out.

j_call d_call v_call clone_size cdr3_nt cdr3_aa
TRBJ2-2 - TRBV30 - TGTGCCTGGAGTGACATAACCGGGGAGCTGTTTTTT CAWSDITGELFF
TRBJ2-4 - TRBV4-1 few TGCGCCAGCAGCCAAGGGGTGGGGGCAAAGGGGCAGTACTTC CASSQGVGAKGQYF
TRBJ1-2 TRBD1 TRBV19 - TGTGCCAGTAGTATAGTGGGGACAGGGGCTAACTATGGCTACACCTTC CASSIVGTGANYGYTF
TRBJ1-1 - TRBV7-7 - TGTGCCAGCAGCTTAGGTTCTAACACTGAAGCTTTCTTT CASSLGSNTEAFF
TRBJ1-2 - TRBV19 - TGTGCCAGTAGTATAGGAACGGACTATGGCTACACCTTC CASSIGTDYGYTF
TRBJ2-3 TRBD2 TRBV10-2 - TGCGCCAGCACCGAGGGACTAGCGAGCACAGATACGCAGTATTTT CASTEGLASTDTQYF
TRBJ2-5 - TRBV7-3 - TGTGCCAGCAGCAAGGGGATACGAGAGACCCAGTACTTC CASSKGIRETQYF
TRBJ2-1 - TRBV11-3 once TGTGCCAGCAGCTTAAGCAGGGACACCTACAATGAGCAGTTCTTC CASSLSRDTYNEQFF
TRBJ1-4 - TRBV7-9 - TGTGCCAGCGGACGGGGTTCTAATGAAAAACTGTTTTTT CASGRGSNEKLFF
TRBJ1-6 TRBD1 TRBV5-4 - TGTGCCAGCAGCTTTCCCCAAGGGGGCATGAATTCACCCCTCCACTTT CASSFPQGGMNSPLHF
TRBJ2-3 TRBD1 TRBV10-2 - TGCGCCAGCAGTGGACAGGGTGGGGGAGATACGCAGTATTTT CASSGQGGGDTQYF
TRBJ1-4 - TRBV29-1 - TGCAGCGTAGGGGAGGGAAGTGAAAAACTGTTTTTT CSVGEGSEKLFF
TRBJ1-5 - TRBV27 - TGTGCCAGCAGCCCGTGGGGGCTGACAGGAGATCAGCCCCAGCATTTT CASSPWGLTGDQPQHF
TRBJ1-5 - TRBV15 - TGTGCCACCAGCAGGGGGGGGTATAGACAGCCCCAGCATTTT CATSRGGYRQPQHF
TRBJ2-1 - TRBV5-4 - TGTGCCAGCAGCGTTCTAGACAATGAGCAGTTCTTC CASSVLDNEQFF
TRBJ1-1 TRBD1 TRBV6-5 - TGTGCCAGCAGTTACTCGTCAGGGGGTGGCACTGAAGCTTTCTTT CASSYSSGGGTEAFF
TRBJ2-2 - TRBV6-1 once TGTGCCAGCAGTGAAGTACACAGGCCGAACACCGGGGAGCTGTTTTTT CASSEVHRPNTGELFF
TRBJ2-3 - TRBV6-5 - TGTGCCAGCAGCCAGGGGACAAGCACAGATACGCAGTATTTT CASSQGTSTDTQYF
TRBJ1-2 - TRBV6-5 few TGTGCCAGCAGTTATACAGGCCATGGCTACACCTTC CASSYTGHGYTF
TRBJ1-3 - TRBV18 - TGTGCCAGCTCACCACCTACAGGGGGAAACACCATATATTTT CASSPPTGGNTIYF
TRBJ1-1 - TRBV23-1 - TGCGCCAGCAGGCCCGGTGGCAGGGTTCTACTCCCTAAAAAGAAGAACACTGAAGCTTTCTTT CASRPGGRVLLPKKKNTEAFF
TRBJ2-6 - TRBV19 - TGTGCCAGTAGGGTGAGCGGGGCCAACGTCCTGACTTTC CASRVSGANVLTF
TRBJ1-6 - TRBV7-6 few TGTGCCAGCAGCTTAGTGGGGGGAAGTTCACCCCTCCACTTT CASSLVGGSSPLHF
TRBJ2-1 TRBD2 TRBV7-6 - TGTGCCAGCATCGCGGAGCGGGGGGTAGGATATGAGCAGTTCTTC CASIAERGVGYEQFF
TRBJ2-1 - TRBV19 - TGTGCCACATCCCGACTGGCGCTGAGGAATGAGCAGTTCTTC CATSRLALRNEQFF
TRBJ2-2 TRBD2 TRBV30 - TGTGCCTGGAGTAGGACTAGCGGGAGGGGTGAAGCCGGGGAGCTGTTTTTT CAWSRTSGRGEAGELFF
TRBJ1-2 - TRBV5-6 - TGTGCCAGCAGCCGCAGGGTAGATGGCTACACCTTC CASSRRVDGYTF
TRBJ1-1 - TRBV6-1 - TGTGCCAGCAGTCCGGACAGCTTTGACACTGAAGCTTTCTTT CASSPDSFDTEAFF
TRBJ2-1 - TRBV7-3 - TGTGCCAGCAGCCATGCGGTGGGTAATGAGCAGTTCTTC CASSHAVGNEQFF
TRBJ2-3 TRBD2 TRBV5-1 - TGCGCCAGCAGCCGTCTACTAGCGGGGGGGCTGAATACGCAGTATTTT CASSRLLAGGLNTQYF
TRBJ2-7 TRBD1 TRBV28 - TGTGCCAGCAGGGGACCACAGGGGGCCAGGCAGTACTTC CASRGPQGARQYF
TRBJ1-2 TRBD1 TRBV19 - TGTGCCAGTACCTCGGGACAGGTACCTATAGGGTATGGCTACACCTTC CASTSGQVPIGYGYTF
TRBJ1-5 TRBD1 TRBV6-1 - TGTGCCAGCAGTGAAGACAGGGGTTTCGGCAATCAGCCCCAGCATTTT CASSEDRGFGNQPQHF
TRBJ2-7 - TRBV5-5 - TGTGCCAGCAGCCAAAACTACGAGCAGTACTTC CASSQNYEQYF
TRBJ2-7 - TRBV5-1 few TGCGCCAGCAGCTTGGGTGGAGGGACAGTGGACGAGCAGTACTTC CASSLGGGTVDEQYF
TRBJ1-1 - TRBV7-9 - TGTGCCAGCAGCTTTAGTTGGACTGAAGCTTTCTTT CASSFSWTEAFF
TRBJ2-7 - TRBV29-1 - TGCAGCGCTTCGGGGGTAGCTTCCTACGAGCAGTACTTC CSASGVASYEQYF
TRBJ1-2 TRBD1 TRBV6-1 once TGTGCCAGCAGTGACTCCGGACAGGGCGACTATGGCTACACCTTC CASSDSGQGDYGYTF
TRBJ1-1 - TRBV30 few TGTGCCTGGAGGAGTGACAGGTTCACTGAAGCTTTCTTT CAWRSDRFTEAFF
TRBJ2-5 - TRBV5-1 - TGCGCCAGCAGCGAAGAGGGGGGGCGGTGGGAGACCCAGTACTTC CASSEEGGRWETQYF